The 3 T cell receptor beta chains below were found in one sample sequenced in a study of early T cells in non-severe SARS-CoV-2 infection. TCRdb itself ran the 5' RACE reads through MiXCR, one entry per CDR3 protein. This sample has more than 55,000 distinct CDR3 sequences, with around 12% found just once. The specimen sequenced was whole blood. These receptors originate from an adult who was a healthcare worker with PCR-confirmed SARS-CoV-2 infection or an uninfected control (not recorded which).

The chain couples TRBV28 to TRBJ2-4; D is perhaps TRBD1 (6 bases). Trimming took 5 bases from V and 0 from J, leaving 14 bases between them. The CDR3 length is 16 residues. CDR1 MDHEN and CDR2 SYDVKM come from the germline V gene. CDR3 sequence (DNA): TGTGCCAGCAGTGAAACAGGGAGTCTAGCCAAAAACATTCAGTACTTC. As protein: CASSETGSLAKNIQYF.

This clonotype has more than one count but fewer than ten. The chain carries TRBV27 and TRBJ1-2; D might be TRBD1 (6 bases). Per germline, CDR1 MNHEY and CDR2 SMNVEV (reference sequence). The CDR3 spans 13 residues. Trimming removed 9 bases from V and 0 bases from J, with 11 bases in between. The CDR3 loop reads CASSQGPNYGYTF. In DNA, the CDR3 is TGTGCCAGTTCACAGGGCCCTAACTATGGCTACACCTTC.

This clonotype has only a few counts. The DNA of the CDR3 is TGTGCCAGCAGCCTACGTAGCCTTAAAGAGACCCAGTACTTC. As protein: CASSLRSLKETQYF. The rearrangement joins TRBV7-6 to TRBJ2-5, with D unclear. Germline-derived CDR1 and CDR2 are SGHVS and FNYEAQ. With 5 bases removed from V and 3 bases from J, the gap between germline ends came to 13 bases. The CDR3 consists of 14 residues.